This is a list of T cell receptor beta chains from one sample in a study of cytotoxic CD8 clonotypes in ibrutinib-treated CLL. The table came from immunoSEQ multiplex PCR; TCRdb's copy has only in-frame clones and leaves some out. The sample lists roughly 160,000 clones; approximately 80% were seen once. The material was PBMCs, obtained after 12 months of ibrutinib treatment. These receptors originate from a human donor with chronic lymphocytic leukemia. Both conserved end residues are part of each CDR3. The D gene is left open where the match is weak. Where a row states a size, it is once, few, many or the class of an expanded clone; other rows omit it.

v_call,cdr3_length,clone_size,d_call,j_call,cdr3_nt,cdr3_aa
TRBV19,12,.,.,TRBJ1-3,TGTGCCAGTAATGGAAGGAGAAACACCATATATTTT,CASNGRRNTIYF
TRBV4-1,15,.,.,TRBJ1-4,TGCGCCAGCAGCCGAGCAGGGGCAACTAATGAAAAACTGTTTTTT,CASSRAGATNEKLFF
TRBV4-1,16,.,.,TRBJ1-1,TGCGCCAGCAGCCAAGAGGGCCCGGGCCCGAACACTGAAGCTTTCTTT,CASSQEGPGPNTEAFF
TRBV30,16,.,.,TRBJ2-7,TGTGCCTGGAGTGGTGGAGAGGACACAAGCTCCTACGAGCAGTACTTC,CAWSGGEDTSSYEQYF
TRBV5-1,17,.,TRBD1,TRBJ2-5,TGCGCCAGCAGTCCCAGGGCGACAGGGAGCATACCAGAGACCCAGTACTTC,CASSPRATGSIPETQYF
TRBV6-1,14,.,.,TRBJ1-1,TGTGCCAGCAGCCATGAGACCTGGGACACTGAAGCTTTCTTT,CASSHETWDTEAFF
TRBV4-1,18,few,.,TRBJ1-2,TGCGCCAGCAGCCAAGATGGAATAGGGGGTAGTAGTAACTATGGCTACACCTTC,CASSQDGIGGSSNYGYTF
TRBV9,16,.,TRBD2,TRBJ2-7,TGTGCCAGCAGCGTGGGGCCTAGCGGGAGTTCCTACGAGCAGTACTTC,CASSVGPSGSSYEQYF
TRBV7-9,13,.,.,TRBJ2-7,TGTGCCAGCAGCCCGGTAACAGCCTACGAGCAGTACTTC,CASSPVTAYEQYF
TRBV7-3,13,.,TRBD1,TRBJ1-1,TGTGCCAGCAGCCGACAGGGGAACACTGAAGCTTTCTTT,CASSRQGNTEAFF
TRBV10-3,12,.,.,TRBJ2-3,TGTGCCATCAGTGAGTCGTCGGATACGCAGTATTTT,CAISESSDTQYF
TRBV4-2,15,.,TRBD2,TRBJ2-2,TGTGCCAGCAGCCAAGGCAGCGGGGACACCGGGGAGCTGTTTTTT,CASSQGSGDTGELFF
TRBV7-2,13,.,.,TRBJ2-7,TGTGCCAGCAGCCCCCGACAGAACGGCGAGCAGTACTTC,CASSPRQNGEQYF
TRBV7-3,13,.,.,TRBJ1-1,TGTGCCAGCAGCTCCATCCCTAACACTGAAGCTTTCTTT,CASSSIPNTEAFF
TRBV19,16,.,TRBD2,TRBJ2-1,TGTGCCAGTAGTACACATAGCGGGGGCTCCTACAATGAGCAGTTCTTC,CASSTHSGGSYNEQFF
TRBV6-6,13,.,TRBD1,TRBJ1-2,TGTGCCAGCAGCACCGGGACAGGGAATGGCTACACCTTC,CASSTGTGNGYTF
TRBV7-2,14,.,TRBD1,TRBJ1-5,TGTGCCAGCGGACAGGGGGCTTTCGGGCAGCCCCAGCATTTT,CASGQGAFGQPQHF
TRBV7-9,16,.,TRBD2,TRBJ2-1,TGTGCCAGCAGCCCATACCGCGGGAGTGCATGGAATGAGCAGTTCTTC,CASSPYRGSAWNEQFF
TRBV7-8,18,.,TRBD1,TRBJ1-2,TGTGCCAGCAAAAAGGGAAGACAGGGGGCGGGGTTGGGCTATGGCTACACCTTC,CASKKGRQGAGLGYGYTF
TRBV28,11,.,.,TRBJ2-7,TGTGCCAGCAGAGGTGGGTACGAGCAGTACTTC,CASRGGYEQYF
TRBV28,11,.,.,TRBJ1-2,TGTGCCAGCAGGGTAAACTATGGCTACACCTTC,CASRVNYGYTF
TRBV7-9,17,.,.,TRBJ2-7,TGTGCCAGCAGCTTAGGCCAGCTACTAACCCCGTTCTACGAGCAGTACTTC,CASSLGQLLTPFYEQYF
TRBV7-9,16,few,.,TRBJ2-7,TGTGCCAGCAGCCCAAGGCAGCGGGCGGCGACCTACGAGCAGTACTTC,CASSPRQRAATYEQYF
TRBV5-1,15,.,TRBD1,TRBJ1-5,TGCGCCAGCAGCTTGGAGGGGGCAGGGGGCCAGCCCCAGCATTTT,CASSLEGAGGQPQHF
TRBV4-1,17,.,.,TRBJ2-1,TGCGCCAGCAGCCAAGGGGGTGGTTCCCCTAGGGGCAATGAGCAGTTCTTC,CASSQGGGSPRGNEQFF
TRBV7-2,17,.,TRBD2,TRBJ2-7,TGTGCCAGCAGCTTATTGAGTGCGACAGCTCTTCCCGGGGGGGAGTACTTC,CASSLLSATALPGGEYF
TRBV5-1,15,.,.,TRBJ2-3,TGCGCCAGCAGCAAGGACCTGTTAGCCCTGGGTACGCAGTATTTT,CASSKDLLALGTQYF
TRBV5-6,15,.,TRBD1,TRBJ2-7,TGTGCCAGCAGCATATCCGGGACAGGGGTCTACGAGCAGTACTTC,CASSISGTGVYEQYF
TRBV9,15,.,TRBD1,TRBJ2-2,TGTGCCAGCAGCGTTGGGACAGGAAACACCGGGGAGCTGTTTTTT,CASSVGTGNTGELFF
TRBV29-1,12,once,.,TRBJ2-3,TGCAGCGTCCAGGGTACGACAGATACGCAGTATTTT,CSVQGTTDTQYF
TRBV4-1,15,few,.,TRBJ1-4,TGCGCCAGCAGCCAACTGACAGGCCCTAATGAAAAACTGTTTTTT,CASSQLTGPNEKLFF
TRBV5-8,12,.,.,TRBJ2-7,TGTGCCAGCAGCTGGGCGGGCTACGAGCAGTACTTC,CASSWAGYEQYF
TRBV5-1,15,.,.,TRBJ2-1,TGCGCCAGCAGCTCCCAATACGGCTCCTACAATGAGCAGTTCTTC,CASSSQYGSYNEQFF
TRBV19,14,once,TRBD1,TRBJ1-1,TGTGCCAGTAGTAAACAGGGGAAAGACACTGAAGCTTTCTTT,CASSKQGKDTEAFF
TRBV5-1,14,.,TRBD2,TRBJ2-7,TGCGCCAGCAGCTTGGAGCTAGCGGGTTACGAGCAGTACTTC,CASSLELAGYEQYF
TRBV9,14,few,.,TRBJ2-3,TGTGCCAGCAGCGTGACGGACAGCACAGATACGCAGTATTTT,CASSVTDSTDTQYF
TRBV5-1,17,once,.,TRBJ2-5,TGCGCCAGCAGCTTAGGGGACGGAAAAGGGTACCAAGAGACCCAGTACTTC,CASSLGDGKGYQETQYF
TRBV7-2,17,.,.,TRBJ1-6,TGTGCCAGCAGCTTAGATCTAACGAGCTCCTATAATTCACCCCTCCACTTT,CASSLDLTSSYNSPLHF
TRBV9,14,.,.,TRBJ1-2,TGTGCCAGCAGCACGGGGCAGGGCAACTATGGCTACACCTTC,CASSTGQGNYGYTF
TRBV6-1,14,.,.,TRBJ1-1,TGTGCCAGCAGTGAAAAGGGGGGGCGGACTGAAGCTTTCTTT,CASSEKGGRTEAFF
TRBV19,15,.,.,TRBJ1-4,TGTGCCAGTAGTATTTTGGAGGGAAGGAATGAAAAACTGTTTTTT,CASSILEGRNEKLFF
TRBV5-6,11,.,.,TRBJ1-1,TGTGCCAGCAGCCTGTTCCGTGAAGCTTTCTTT,CASSLFREAFF
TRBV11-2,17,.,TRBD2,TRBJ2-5,TGTGCCAGCAGCTTAGGCCTAGCGGGTCTGAGTGTTGAGACCCAGTACTTC,CASSLGLAGLSVETQYF